A single count supports the clone carrying this T cell receptor beta chain. Antigen specificity is unknown. The CDR3 consists of 14 residues. The V gene's germline CDR1 is SGHTA and CDR2 FQGNSA. With 5 bases clipped from V and 12 bases from J, the junction kept 15 bases outside the gene matches. Generated by immunoSEQ multiplex PCR, the TCRdb table keeps only in-frame clones and is missing some. Among approximately 2.1 million clones listed, 93% were seen once. The source of the sample is a study of shared clonotypes between healthy human individuals. Study results and caveats: Naive subsets tended to show greater estimated richness than memory subsets.

The genes are TRBV7-2 and TRBJ1-1; 7 bases are shared with TRBD1. The source is a man aged 18 to 29 in good health. Some clones in this sample may be carry-over from other donors' samples. The source material was naive CD4+ T cells from PBMCs. The subset: CD45RA+ positively selected. The CDR3 region is CASSLQSRQGVTFF. DNA of the CDR3: TGTGCCAGCAGCCTGCAATCCAGACAGGGAGTAACTTTCTTT.